The entry that follows covers one T cell receptor beta chain sequence. No antigen is known for it. This record comes from a study of blood T cells in healthy people across ages. Study-wide findings and caveats: Long-lived donors had more naive CD4+ cells and higher diversity than aged donors. There was a strong correlation between TCR beta diversity and naive T cell percentage.

A sample-barcoded 5' primer and a J-beta primer mix were used in a second PCR of roughly 7 to 11 cycles. Every sample gave at least 2.5 million paired-end reads containing CDR3. Using its own MiXCR run on the 5' RACE reads, TCRdb lists one record per CDR3 protein. Of hundreds of thousands of distinct CDR3 sequences in the sample, 40% to 50% are singletons; the top ten hold approximately 31%. The CDR3 is 17 amino acids. V dropped 5 bases and J dropped 2 bases, with 20 bases sitting between them. The germline CDR1 and CDR2 sequences are PRHDT and FYEKMQ (reference sequence). The TCR sequence derives from a man older than 75 in good health. Sequencing was performed on blood. The V call is TRBV13, the J call TRBJ2-3; the D gene is possibly TRBD2 (5 bases). Here the CDR3 reads CASSHRGGLADTDTQYF. The CDR3, as DNA: TGTGCCAGCAGCCACCGGGGTGGGCTGGCCGACACAGATACGCAGTATTTT.